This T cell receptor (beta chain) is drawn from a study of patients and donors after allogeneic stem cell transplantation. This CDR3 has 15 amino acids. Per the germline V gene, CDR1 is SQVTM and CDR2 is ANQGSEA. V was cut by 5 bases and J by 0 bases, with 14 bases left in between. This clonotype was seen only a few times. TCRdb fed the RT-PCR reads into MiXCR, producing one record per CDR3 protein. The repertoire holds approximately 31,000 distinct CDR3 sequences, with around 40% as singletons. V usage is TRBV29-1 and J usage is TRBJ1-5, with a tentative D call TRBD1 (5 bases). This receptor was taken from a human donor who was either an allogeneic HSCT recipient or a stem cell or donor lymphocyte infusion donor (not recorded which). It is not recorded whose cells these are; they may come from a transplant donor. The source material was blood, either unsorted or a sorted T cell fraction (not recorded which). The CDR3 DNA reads TGCAGCGTTACGGGGGATGGGAGTAGCAATCAGCCCCAGCATTTT. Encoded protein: CSVTGDGSSNQPQHF.